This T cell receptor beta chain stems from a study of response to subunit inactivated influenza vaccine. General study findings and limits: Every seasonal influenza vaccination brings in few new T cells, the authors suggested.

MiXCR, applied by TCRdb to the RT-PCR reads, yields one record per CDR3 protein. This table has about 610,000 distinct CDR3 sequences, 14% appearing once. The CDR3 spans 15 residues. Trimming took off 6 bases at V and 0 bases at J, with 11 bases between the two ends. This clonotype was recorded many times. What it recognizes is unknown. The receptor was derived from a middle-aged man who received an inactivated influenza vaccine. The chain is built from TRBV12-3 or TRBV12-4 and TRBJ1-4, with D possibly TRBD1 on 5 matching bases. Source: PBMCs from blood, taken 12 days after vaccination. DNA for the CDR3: TGTGCCAGCAGGGAGCGGGGGGCAACTAATGAAAAACTGTTTTTT. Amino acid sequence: CASRERGATNEKLFF.